One sample yielded the 15 T cell receptor beta chains listed below, sequenced in a study of blood T cell repertoires in COVID-19. Method: immunoSEQ multiplex PCR; TCRdb's copy keeps in-frame clones and lacks some. Of about 40,000 clones listed, 80% to 90% are singletons. Sequenced material: peripheral blood. Receptor source: a human donor in a cohort sampled during active COVID-19.

The chain combines TRBV5-1 with TRBJ2-1; D unresolved. CDR3 length: 14 amino acids. Germline V gene data show CDR1 as SGHRS and CDR2 as YFSETQ. V was clipped by 4 bases and J by 5 bases, with 13 bases between them. CDR3 protein: CASSPSTRNNEQFF. The CDR3 DNA reads TGCGCCAGCAGCCCGTCAACAAGAAACAATGAGCAGTTCTTC.

The V gene is TRBV5-6, the J gene TRBJ2-5, with D perhaps TRBD1 (6 bases). Trimming left V 5 bases short and J 4 bases short, with 21 bases between. CDR1 is SGHDT and CDR2 is YYEEEE in the germline V gene. The CDR3 loop spans 16 amino acids. The CDR3 DNA follows: TGTGCCAGCAGTGGGGGCTGGGTGTTTTTCCCAGAGACCCAGTACTTC. Translation gives CASSGGWVFFPETQYF.

This chain uses TRBV9 with TRBJ2-2, with a possible D match to TRBD1 (5 bases). This CDR3 has 18 amino acids. Germline CDR1 reads SGDLS; CDR2 reads YYNGEE. Trimming took off 0 bases at V and 6 bases at J, with 21 bases between the two ends. CDR3 protein: CASSVGGLGSRWAGELFF. CDR3 DNA sequence: TGTGCCAGCAGCGTAGGGGGCCTAGGCTCACGCTGGGCCGGGGAGCTGTTTTTT.

The genes are TRBV11-2 and TRBJ2-3; D ambiguous. V lost 1 base and J lost 1, with 9 bases in between. The CDR3 spans 15 residues. Per the germline V gene, CDR1 is SGHAT and CDR2 is FQNNGV. The CDR3 coding sequence is TGTGCCAGCAGCTTAGTACTTCACCGCACAGATACGCAGTATTTT. Encoded protein: CASSLVLHRTDTQYF.

The V call is TRBV3-1 (or the pseudogene TRBV3-2), the J call TRBJ1-5; TRBD1 aligns across 7 bases. J was trimmed by 15 bases and V by 1 base; bases with no gene match: 9. This CDR3 region has 13 residues. CDR1 LGHDT and CDR2 YNNKEL come from the germline V gene (reference sequence). CDR3 sequence: CASSQGPRTGMHF. Written as DNA, the CDR3 is TGTGCCAGCAGCCAAGGACCCCGGACAGGAATGCATTTT.

The J gene is TRBJ2-7, the V gene TRBV5-4; 9 bases match TRBD1. CDR3 size: 15 residues. The germline CDR1 and CDR2 sequences are SGHNT and YYREEE (reference sequence). V trimming: 4 bases; J trimming: 2 bases; junction bases outside the gene matches: 7. CDR3 sequence (DNA): TGTGCCAGCAGCCGGGACAGGGAGATAACCTACGAGCAGTACTTC. Its protein is CASSRDREITYEQYF.

The V gene is TRBV11-2, the J gene TRBJ1-6; the match to TRBD1 covers 8 bases. The CDR3 is made up of 17 amino acids. Germline values: CDR1 SGHAT, CDR2 FQNNGV. The trim removed 2 bases at V and 6 bases at J, leaving 9 bases unmatched. The DNA of the CDR3 is TGTGCCAGCAGCTTATCGCAGACAGGGGCCTTTAATTCACCCCTCCACTTT. Protein: CASSLSQTGAFNSPLHF.

The V and J genes are TRBV5-1 and TRBJ2-5; 13 bases map to TRBD2. CDR1 is SGHRS and CDR2 is YFSETQ in the germline V gene. The CDR3 covers 16 residues. Germline trimming cut 4 bases from V and 2 bases from J; bases unmatched to any gene: 5. CDR3 coding DNA: TGCGCCAGCAGCATCGGGGGACTAGCGGGACAAGAGACCCAGTACTTC. Residues: CASSIGGLAGQETQYF.

The chain employs TRBV28 and TRBJ2-1; TRBD2 matches 9 bases. Per the germline V gene, CDR1 is MDHEN and CDR2 is SYDVKM. The CDR3 consists of 17 residues. V shed 5 bases and J 3 bases; nucleotides not matched to a gene: 11. CDR3 region: CASSPQAASGVYNEQFF. CDR3 in DNA: TGTGCCAGCAGTCCACAAGCCGCTAGCGGGGTCTACAATGAGCAGTTCTTC.

The rearrangement uses TRBV18 and TRBJ2-1; D is unclear. Per germline, CDR1 KGHSH and CDR2 LQKENI. CDR3 length: 13 amino acids. Trimming stripped 1 base from V and 7 bases from J, with 8 bases between. The CDR3 nucleotides are TGTGCCAGCTCACCACAAACGAGGAATGAGCAGTTCTTC. It is translated as CASSPQTRNEQFF.

The chain joins TRBV19 to TRBJ2-4, with 11 nucleotides matching TRBD2. Germline CDR1 is LNHDA and CDR2 is SQIVND (reference sequence). This CDR3 region has 18 residues. V was clipped by 5 bases and J by 3 bases; unmatched bases: 12. The CDR3 DNA is TGTGCCAGTAGTGCTAGCGGGGGGTGGAGCTTCGGCAAAAACATTCAGTACTTC. It translates to CASSASGGWSFGKNIQYF.

The V gene is TRBV6-6, the J gene TRBJ1-4; D is undetermined. V shed 4 bases and J shed 8 bases, with 14 bases lying between them. Germline V lookup: CDR1 MNHNY, CDR2 SVGAGI (reference sequence). The CDR3 sequence is 14 residues long. CDR3 bases: TGTGCCAGCAGTTCCGCGGGATCGCAGGAAAAACTGTTTTTT. The encoded protein is CASSSAGSQEKLFF.

V gene TRBV28 combines with J gene TRBJ1-2; TRBD1 matches at 8 bases. After removal of 4 bases from V and 5 bases from J, the junction contained 6 bases not matched to a gene. This CDR3 spans 14 amino acids. Germline assignment: CDR1 MDHEN and CDR2 SYDVKM. The CDR3 sequence is CASSSGTGSYGYTF. The CDR3 DNA reads as TGTGCCAGCAGTTCAGGGACAGGTAGTTATGGCTACACCTTC.

The CDR3 DNA follows: TGTGCCAGCAGCGAGGGACTAGCGGCCTACAATGAGCAGTTCTTC. It yields the protein CASSEGLAAYNEQFF. This chain uses TRBV5-4 with TRBJ2-1; 11 bases fit TRBD2. The V segment lost 4 bases and the J segment 2 bases; nucleotides outside the gene matches: 2. Germline lookup yields CDR1 SGHNT and CDR2 YYREEE (reference sequence). The CDR3 loop spans 15 amino acids.

The chain employs TRBV28 and TRBJ2-5, with 10 nucleotides matching TRBD2. J was trimmed by 5 bases and V by 3 bases; bases with no gene match: 9. Germline CDR1 and CDR2: MDHEN and SYDVKM. There are 16 residues in the CDR3. This CDR3 reads CASSLGASGSPETQYF. CDR3 sequence (DNA): TGTGCCAGCAGTTTGGGGGCTAGCGGGAGTCCCGAGACCCAGTACTTC.